This record looks at one T cell receptor beta chain sequence and its context. The antigen remains undetermined. The length of the CDR3 is 14 residues. Germline V gives CDR1 MDHEN, CDR2 SYDVKM. V lost 3 bases and J 6 bases, leaving 15 bases between the germline ends. The data were taken from a study of tumor-infiltrating lymphocytes in localized non-small cell lung cancer. Findings and caveats of the study: Not all patients were TCR sequenced, owing to tissue quantity. No link was found between tumor T-cell fraction and recurrence-free survival. Higher tumor T cell infiltration than in uninvolved lung was supported by TCRbeta sequencing.

Only in-frame clones appear in the TCRdb table, and some are missing; sequencing was by immunoSEQ multiplex PCR. The sample consists of 16,000 or so clones, roughly 80% of them appearing once. The receptor's source is a human donor with non-small cell lung cancer. The sample comprised lung tumor tissue. The chain employs TRBV28 and TRBJ2-7, with D possibly TRBD2 on 6 matching bases. This CDR3 is CASSFTAIGSEQYF. The CDR3 nucleotides are TGTGCCAGCAGTTTTACCGCTATCGGGAGCGAGCAGTACTTC.